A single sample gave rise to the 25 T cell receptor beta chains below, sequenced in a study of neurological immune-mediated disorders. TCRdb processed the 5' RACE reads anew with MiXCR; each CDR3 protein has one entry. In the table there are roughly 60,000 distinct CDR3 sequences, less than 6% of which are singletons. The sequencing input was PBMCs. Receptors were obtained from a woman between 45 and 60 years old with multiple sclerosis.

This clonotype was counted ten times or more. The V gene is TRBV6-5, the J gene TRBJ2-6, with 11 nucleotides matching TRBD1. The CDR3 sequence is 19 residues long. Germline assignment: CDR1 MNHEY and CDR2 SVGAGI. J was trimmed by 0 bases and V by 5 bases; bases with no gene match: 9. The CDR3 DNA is TGTGCCAGCAGTCCCGAACTCGGGACAGGGGGCTCTGGGGCCAACGTCCTGACTTTC. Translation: CASSPELGTGGSGANVLTF.

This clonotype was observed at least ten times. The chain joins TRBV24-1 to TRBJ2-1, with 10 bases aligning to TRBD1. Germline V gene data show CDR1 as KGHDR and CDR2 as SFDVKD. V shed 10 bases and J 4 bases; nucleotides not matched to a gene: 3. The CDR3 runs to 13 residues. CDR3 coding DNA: TGTGCCACGGACAGGGGGGATTACAATGAGCAGTTCTTC. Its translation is CATDRGDYNEQFF.

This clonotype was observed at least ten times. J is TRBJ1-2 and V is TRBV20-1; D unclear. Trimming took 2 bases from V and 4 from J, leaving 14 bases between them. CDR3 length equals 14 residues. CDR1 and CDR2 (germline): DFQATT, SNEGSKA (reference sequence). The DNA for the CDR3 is TGCAGTGCTAGAAAGACCGGAGCTGCCTATGGCTACACCTTC. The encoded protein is CSARKTGAAYGYTF.

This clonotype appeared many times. The chain's CDR3 is CSARGTLENTIYF. CDR3 nucleotides: TGCAGTGCTAGGGGGACTTTGGAAAACACCATATATTTT. The rearrangement joins TRBV20-1 to TRBJ1-3; D is perhaps TRBD1 (5 bases). Per the germline V gene, CDR1 is DFQATT and CDR2 is SNEGSKA (reference sequence). Trimming took off 3 bases at V and 6 bases at J, with 12 bases between the two ends. This CDR3 has 13 residues.

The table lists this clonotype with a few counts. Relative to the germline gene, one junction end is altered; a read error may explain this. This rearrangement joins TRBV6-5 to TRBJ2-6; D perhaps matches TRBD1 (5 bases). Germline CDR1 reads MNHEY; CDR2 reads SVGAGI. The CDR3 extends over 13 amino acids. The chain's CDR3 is CASSYPGAKVLTF. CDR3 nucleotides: TGTGCCAGCAGTTACCCTGGGGCCAAAGTCCTGACTTTC.

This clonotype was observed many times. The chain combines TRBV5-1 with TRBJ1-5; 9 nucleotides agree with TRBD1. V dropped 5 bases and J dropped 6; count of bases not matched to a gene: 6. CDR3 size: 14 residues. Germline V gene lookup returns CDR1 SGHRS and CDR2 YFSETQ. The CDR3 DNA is TGCGCCAGCAGTCCCGGGACAGGGATTCAGCCCCAGCATTTT. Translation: CASSPGTGIQPQHF.

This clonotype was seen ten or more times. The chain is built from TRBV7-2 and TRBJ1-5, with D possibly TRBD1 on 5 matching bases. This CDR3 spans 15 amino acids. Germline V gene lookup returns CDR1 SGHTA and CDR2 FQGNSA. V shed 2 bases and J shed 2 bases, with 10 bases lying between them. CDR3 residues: CASSLSLGGNQPQHF. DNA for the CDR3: TGTGCCAGCAGCTTAAGTTTAGGGGGCAATCAGCCCCAGCATTTT.

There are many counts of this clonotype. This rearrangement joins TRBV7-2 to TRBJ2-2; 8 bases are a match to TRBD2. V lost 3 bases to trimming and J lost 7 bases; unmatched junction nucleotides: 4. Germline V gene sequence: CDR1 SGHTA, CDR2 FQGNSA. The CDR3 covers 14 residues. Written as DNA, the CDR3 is TGTGCCAGCAGCTTGGGACTAGAGATCGGGGAGCTGTTTTTT. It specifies CASSLGLEIGELFF.

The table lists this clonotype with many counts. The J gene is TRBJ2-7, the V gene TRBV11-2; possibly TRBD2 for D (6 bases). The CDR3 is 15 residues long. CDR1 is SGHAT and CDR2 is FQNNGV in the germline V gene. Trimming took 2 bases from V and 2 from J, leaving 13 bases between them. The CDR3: CASSLWLDYTYEQYF. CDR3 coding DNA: TGTGCCAGCAGCTTATGGTTGGACTATACCTACGAGCAGTACTTC.

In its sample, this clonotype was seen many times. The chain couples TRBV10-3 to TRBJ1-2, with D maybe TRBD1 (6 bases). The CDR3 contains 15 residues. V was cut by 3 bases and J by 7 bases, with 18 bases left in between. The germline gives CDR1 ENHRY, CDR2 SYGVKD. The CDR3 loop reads CAISESATGGGGYTF. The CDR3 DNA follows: TGTGCCATCAGTGAATCCGCGACAGGCGGGGGTGGCTACACCTTC.

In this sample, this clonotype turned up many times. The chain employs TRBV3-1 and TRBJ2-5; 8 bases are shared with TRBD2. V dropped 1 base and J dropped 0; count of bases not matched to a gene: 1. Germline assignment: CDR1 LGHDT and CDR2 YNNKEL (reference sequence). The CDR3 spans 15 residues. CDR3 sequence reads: CASSQGAGDQETQYF. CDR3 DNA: TGTGCCAGCAGCCAAGGAGCGGGGGACCAAGAGACCCAGTACTTC.

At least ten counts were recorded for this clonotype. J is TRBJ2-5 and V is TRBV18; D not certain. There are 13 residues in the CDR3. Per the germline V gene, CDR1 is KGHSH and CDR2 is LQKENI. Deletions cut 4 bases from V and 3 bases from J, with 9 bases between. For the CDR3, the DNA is TGTGCCAGCTCACAACGTGATAAAGAGACCCAGTACTTC. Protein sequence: CASSQRDKETQYF.

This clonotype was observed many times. CDR3 coding DNA: TGTGCCAGCAGCTTAGCGGGGGTACTGGGAAACACCATATATTTT. This gives the protein CASSLAGVLGNTIYF. This chain links TRBV7-8 with TRBJ1-3; a possible D gene is TRBD1 (5 bases). Germline values: CDR1 SGHVS, CDR2 FQNEAQ. This CDR3 has 15 residues. V was pared by 0 bases and J by 4 bases, with 10 bases between. Full variable domain (outside the CDR3, taken from reference TRBV7-8 and TRBJ1-3): GAGVSQSPRYKVAKRGQDVALRCDPISGHVSLFWYQQALGQGPEFLTYFQNEAQLDKSGLPSDRFFAERPEGSVSTLKIQRTQQEDSAVYLCASSLAGVLGNTIYFGEGSWLTVV.

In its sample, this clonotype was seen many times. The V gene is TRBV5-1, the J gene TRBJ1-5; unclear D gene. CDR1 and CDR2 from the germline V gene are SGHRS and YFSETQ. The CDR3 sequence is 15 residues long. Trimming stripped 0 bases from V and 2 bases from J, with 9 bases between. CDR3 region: CASSLDGYGNQPQHF. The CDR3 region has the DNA TGCGCCAGCAGCTTGGACGGGTACGGCAATCAGCCCCAGCATTTT.

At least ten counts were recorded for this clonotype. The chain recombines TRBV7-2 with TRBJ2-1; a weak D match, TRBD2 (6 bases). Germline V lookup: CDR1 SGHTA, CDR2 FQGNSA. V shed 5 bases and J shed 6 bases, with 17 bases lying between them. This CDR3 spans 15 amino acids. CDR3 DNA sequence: TGTGCCAGCAGCCCGCGGCGTTACGGGGGCAATGAGCAGTTCTTC. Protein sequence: CASSPRRYGGNEQFF.

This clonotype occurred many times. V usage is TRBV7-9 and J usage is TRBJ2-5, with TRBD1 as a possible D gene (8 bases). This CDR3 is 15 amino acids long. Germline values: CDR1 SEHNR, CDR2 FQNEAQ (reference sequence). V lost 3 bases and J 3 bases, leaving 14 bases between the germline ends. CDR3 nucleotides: TGTGCCAGCAGCTTCGACAGGGGAGGGAAAGAGACCCAGTACTTC. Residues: CASSFDRGGKETQYF.

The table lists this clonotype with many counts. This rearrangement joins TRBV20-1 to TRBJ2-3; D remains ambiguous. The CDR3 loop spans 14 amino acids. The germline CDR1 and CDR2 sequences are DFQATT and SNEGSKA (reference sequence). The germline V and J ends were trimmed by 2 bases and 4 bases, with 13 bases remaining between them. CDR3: CSARRHSRADTQYF. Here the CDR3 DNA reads TGCAGTGCTAGAAGACACAGTCGGGCAGATACGCAGTATTTT.

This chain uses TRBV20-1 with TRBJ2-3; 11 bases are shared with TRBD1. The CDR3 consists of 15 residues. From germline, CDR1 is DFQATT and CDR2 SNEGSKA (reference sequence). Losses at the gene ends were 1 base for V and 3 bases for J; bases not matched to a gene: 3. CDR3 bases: TGCAGTGCTAGAGCCCGGGACAGGGGGACAGATACGCAGTATTTT. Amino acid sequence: CSARARDRGTDTQYF.

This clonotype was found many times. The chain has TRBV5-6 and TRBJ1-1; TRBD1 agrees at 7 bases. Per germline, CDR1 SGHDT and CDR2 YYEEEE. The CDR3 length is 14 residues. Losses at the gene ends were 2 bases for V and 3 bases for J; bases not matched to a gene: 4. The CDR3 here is CASSLGGGDTEAFF. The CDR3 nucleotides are TGTGCCAGCAGCTTAGGGGGCGGGGACACTGAAGCTTTCTTT.

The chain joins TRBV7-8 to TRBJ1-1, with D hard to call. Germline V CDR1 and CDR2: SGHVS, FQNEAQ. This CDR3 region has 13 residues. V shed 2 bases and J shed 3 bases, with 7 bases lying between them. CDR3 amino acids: CASSLLADTEAFF. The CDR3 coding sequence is TGTGCCAGCAGCTTACTGGCAGACACTGAAGCTTTCTTT.

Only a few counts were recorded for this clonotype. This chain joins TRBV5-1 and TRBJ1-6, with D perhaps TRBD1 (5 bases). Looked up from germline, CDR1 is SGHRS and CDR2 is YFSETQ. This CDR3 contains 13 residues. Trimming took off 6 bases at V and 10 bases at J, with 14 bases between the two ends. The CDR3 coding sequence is TGCGCCAGCACCTTTGACGGACAATCACCCCTCCACTTT. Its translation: CASTFDGQSPLHF.

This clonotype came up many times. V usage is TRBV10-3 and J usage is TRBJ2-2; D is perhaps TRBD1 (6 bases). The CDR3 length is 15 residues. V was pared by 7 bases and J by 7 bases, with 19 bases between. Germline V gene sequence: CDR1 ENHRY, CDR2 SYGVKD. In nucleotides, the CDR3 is TGTGCCATCAAATCACTAGGGACACACGACGGGGAGCTGTTTTTT. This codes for CAIKSLGTHDGELFF.

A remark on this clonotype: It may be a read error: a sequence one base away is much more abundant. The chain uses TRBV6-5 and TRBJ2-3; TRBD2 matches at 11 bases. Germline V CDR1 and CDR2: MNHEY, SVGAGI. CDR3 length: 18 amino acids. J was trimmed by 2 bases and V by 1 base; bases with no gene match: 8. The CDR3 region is CASSYCSGGASSTDTQYF. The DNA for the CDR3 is TGTGCCAGCAGTTACTGTAGCGGGGGGGCAAGTTCCACAGATACGCAGTATTTT.

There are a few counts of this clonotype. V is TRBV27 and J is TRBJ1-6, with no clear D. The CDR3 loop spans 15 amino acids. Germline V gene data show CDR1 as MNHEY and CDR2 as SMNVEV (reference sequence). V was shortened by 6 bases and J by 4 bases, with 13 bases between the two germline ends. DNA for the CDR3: TGTGCCAGCAGCCGATCTGTATTATATAATTCACCCCTCCACTTT. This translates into CASSRSVLYNSPLHF.

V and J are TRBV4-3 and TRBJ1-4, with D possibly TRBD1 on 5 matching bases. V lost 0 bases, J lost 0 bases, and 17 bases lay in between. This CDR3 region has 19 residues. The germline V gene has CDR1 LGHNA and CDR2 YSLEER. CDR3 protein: CASSQELLGVRATNEKLFF. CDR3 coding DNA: TGCGCCAGCAGCCAAGAACTCCTAGGGGTTCGGGCAACTAATGAAAAACTGTTTTTT.